This TCR beta chain comes out of a study of beta chain features in type 1 diabetes. Expressed TCRB transcripts got sequenced, as all isolated RNA was reverse transcribed. The table came from immunoSEQ multiplex PCR; TCRdb's copy has only in-frame clones and leaves some out. This sample carries some 280,000 clones, around 15% of them seen once, and the ten largest clones take more than 0.015%. Worth noting for this clone: Its antigen is undetermined. At one end, the junction sequence differs from germline, possibly due to a read error.

Study-level findings and limits: Across all four CD4+ subsets, people with type 1 diabetes showed modestly shorter TCRB CDR3s.

This clonotype was obtained from a young man with type 1 diabetes. The sample taken for sequencing was naive CD4+ T cells from blood.

The CDR3 spells CASSQDVTVF. CDR3 DNA: TGCGCCAGCAGCCAAGATGTTACAGTCTTC. The rearrangement joins TRBV4-3 to TRBJ1-2; D unclear. The CDR3 runs 10 residues. CDR1 is LGHNA, CDR2 YSLEER, per germline.